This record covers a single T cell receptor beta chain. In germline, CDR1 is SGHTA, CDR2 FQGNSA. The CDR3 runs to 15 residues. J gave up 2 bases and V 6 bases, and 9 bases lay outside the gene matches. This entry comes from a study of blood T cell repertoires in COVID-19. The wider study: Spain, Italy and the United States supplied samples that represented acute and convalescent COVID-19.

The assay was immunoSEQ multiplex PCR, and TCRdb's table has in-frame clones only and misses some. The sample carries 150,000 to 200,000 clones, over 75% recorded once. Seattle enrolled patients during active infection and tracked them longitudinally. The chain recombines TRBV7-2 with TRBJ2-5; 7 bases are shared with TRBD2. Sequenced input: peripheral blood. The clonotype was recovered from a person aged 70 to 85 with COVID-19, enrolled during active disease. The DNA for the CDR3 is TGTGCCAGCAGTTTTACTAGCGAACGGCAAGAGACCCAGTACTTC. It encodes CASSFTSERQETQYF.